The text below deals with one T cell receptor (beta chain). These data belong to a study of blood T cell repertoires in COVID-19. The CDR3 extends over 14 amino acids. The V gene's germline CDR1 is KGHSH and CDR2 LQKENI. V was pared by 3 bases and J by 1 base, with 10 bases between. Data came from immunoSEQ multiplex PCR; TCRdb stores just in-frame clones and leaves some out. The table lists about 150,000 clones, 81% of them singletons. J is TRBJ2-7 and V is TRBV18; possible D gene TRBD2, 5 bases. Sequences were obtained from peripheral blood. This TCR was sampled from a woman aged 55-69 years with active or convalescent COVID-19. The CDR3 protein is CASSPTSNSYEQYF. Written as DNA, the CDR3 is TGTGCCAGCTCACCCACTAGTAATTCCTACGAGCAGTACTTC.